Below, one T cell receptor (beta chain) is given with its context. These data come from a study of blood T cell repertoires in COVID-19. Libraries were prepared by immunoSEQ multiplex PCR; TCRdb keeps only in-frame clonotypes and omits some of them. The sample carries around 10,000 clones, around 91% recorded once. CDR3 size: 14 residues. V was clipped by 7 bases and J by 4 bases; unmatched bases: 6. Germline loops: CDR1 PRHDT, CDR2 FYEKMQ (reference sequence). The chain employs TRBV13 and TRBJ2-3; 9 bases are shared with TRBD2. The sequenced sample consisted of peripheral blood. This sequence was found in a human donor in a cohort sampled during active COVID-19. CDR3 sequence (DNA): TGTGCCAGCAAGAGTAGCGGGGGTTCAGATACGCAGTATTTT. Amino acid sequence: CASKSSGGSDTQYF.